Listed below are T cell receptor beta chains from one sample, sequenced in a study of cytomegalovirus exposure and HLA in healthy donors. Assay used: immunoSEQ multiplex PCR; TCRdb lists only in-frame clones, some missing. The sample lists tens of thousands of clones; around 76% were seen once. The sample taken for sequencing was PBMCs. These receptors were collected from a man between 18 and 35 years old in good health and CMV-seronegative. CDR3s include the opening cysteine and the closing phenylalanine or tryptophan. D genes are given only for firm matches. Only some rows state a clone size, as once, few, many or a class for expanded clones.

size | J | V | D | DNA | CDR3
. | TRBJ2-7 | TRBV28 | . | TGTGCCAGCAGTTTTCGACCGGGACACCGGACATGGGAGCAGTACTTC | CASSFRPGHRTWEQYF
. | TRBJ1-2 | TRBV27 | . | TGTGCCAGCAGTTTACGAGGAACTCTTAAAGACGACTATGGCTACACCTTC | CASSLRGTLKDDYGYTF
. | TRBJ2-1 | TRBV5-1 | . | TGCGCCAGCAGCTTTGGAGTCAATGAGCAGTTCTTC | CASSFGVNEQFF
once | TRBJ2-2 | TRBV6-4 | . | TGTGCCAGCAGTGAAGGAGGATTTAACACCGGGGAGTTGTTTTTT | CASSEGGFNTGELFF
. | TRBJ2-7 | TRBV5-4 | . | TGTGCCAGCAGCACCGGGACTCTTAGTTCCTACGAGCAGTACTTC | CASSTGTLSSYEQYF
. | TRBJ1-3 | TRBV28 | . | TGTGCCAGCAGTTTAGTGGCCGTAGCCGCCTTACGCTCTGGCAACACCATATATTTT | CASSLVAVAALRSGNTIYF
. | TRBJ1-2 | TRBV25-1 | . | TGTGCCAGCAGTGAATTCGGGGGAACGGGCTATGGCTACACCTTC | CASSEFGGTGYGYTF
. | TRBJ1-4 | TRBV11-3 | TRBD1 | TGTGCCAGCAGCTTAGAGGAAAAAGGGGGCTCATGGGAAAAACTGTTTTTT | CASSLEEKGGSWEKLFF
. | TRBJ2-1 | TRBV5-1 | TRBD2 | TGCGCCAGCAGCTTTGGGCTAGCGGGGGGGCCCAGTGAGCAGTTCTTC | CASSFGLAGGPSEQFF
. | TRBJ2-3 | TRBV28 | TRBD2 | TGTGCCAGCAGTACAACAGGGACTAGGCAGTATTTT | CASSTTGTRQYF
. | TRBJ1-3 | TRBV5-1 | . | TGCGCCAGCAGCCCCCGTACTTCTGGAAACACCATATATTTT | CASSPRTSGNTIYF
few | TRBJ2-5 | TRBV19 | . | TGTGCCAGTAGTATATCCGCAGGGAGGCACGAGACCCAGTACTTC | CASSISAGRHETQYF
. | TRBJ1-6 | TRBV27 | . | TGTGCCAGCAGTTACCACAGGGTAGAGAATTCACCCCTCCACTTT | CASSYHRVENSPLHF
once | TRBJ1-1 | TRBV27 | . | TGTGCCAGCAGCCCATACAGGGAACGGGTGAACACTGAAGCTTTCTTT | CASSPYRERVNTEAFF
. | TRBJ2-5 | TRBV5-3 | TRBD1 | TGTGCCAGAAGCTTTGACAGGGATGAAGAGACCCAGTACTTC | CARSFDRDEETQYF
. | TRBJ1-6 | TRBV6-1 | . | TGTGCCAGCATACAGCCTCTATATAATTCACCCCTCCACTTC | CASIQPLYNSPLHF
. | TRBJ2-5 | TRBV2 | . | TGTGCCCGCGGCGGATCGGGGAGGCAAGAGACCCAGTACTTC | CARGGSGRQETQYF
. | TRBJ2-1 | TRBV19 | . | TGTGCCAGTAGTCCCTCCGGGGTCATTGGCTGGGAGCAGTTCTTC | CASSPSGVIGWEQFF
. | TRBJ2-3 | TRBV5-1 | . | TGCGCCAGCAGCTTCGACTCTACGCAGTATTTT | CASSFDSTQYF
. | TRBJ2-7 | TRBV27 | . | TGTGCCAGCAGTTTCAGGGAACCGTACTACGAGCAGTACTTC | CASSFREPYYEQYF
. | TRBJ1-2 | TRBV29-1 | . | TGCAGCGTGACAGGCCTCCGGGGCTACACCTTC | CSVTGLRGYTF
. | TRBJ2-5 | TRBV7-7 | TRBD2 | TGTGCCAGCAGCTCGACTAGCGTTGGGGAGACCCAGTACTTC | CASSSTSVGETQYF
. | TRBJ1-2 | TRBV7-6 | . | TGTGCCAGCAGCTTGATCTACAGGGATGGTTGCGGCTACACCTTC | CASSLIYRDGCGYTF
few | TRBJ2-3 | TRBV5-4 | . | TGTGCCAGCAGCTCGGCACAGGGGGGGACAGATACGCAGTATTTT | CASSSAQGGTDTQYF
. | TRBJ1-1 | TRBV6-5 | . | TGTGCCAGCAGTTCCGACTTGAACACTGAAGCTTTCTTT | CASSSDLNTEAFF
. | TRBJ2-2 | TRBV27 | TRBD1 | TGTGCCAGCAGACTGGGACAGGGGGTCGGGGAGCTGTTTTTT | CASRLGQGVGELFF
. | TRBJ1-5 | TRBV28 | . | TGTGCCACCAGACCGGCCGACAGGTCAGGGGCCCAGCATTTT | CATRPADRSGAQHF
. | TRBJ1-5 | TRBV6-1 | . | TGTGCCAGCAGCAGGCGGGGTCAGCCCCAGCATTTT | CASSRRGQPQHF
. | TRBJ2-1 | TRBV29-1 | . | TGCAGCGTGGACAGAAAGAGCTCCTACAATGAGCAGTTCTTC | CSVDRKSSYNEQFF
. | TRBJ1-1 | TRBV5-5 | TRBD1 | TGTGCCAGCAGCACCCTCAGGGGGCCGGGGAACACTGAAGCTTTCTTT | CASSTLRGPGNTEAFF
. | TRBJ1-1 | TRBV11-2 | . | TGTGCCAGCAGCTTTTGGAGGAACACTGAAGCTTTCTTT | CASSFWRNTEAFF
. | TRBJ2-2 | TRBV9 | . | TGTGCCAGCAGCGGCGGGGCCGGGGAGCTGTTTTTT | CASSGGAGELFF
. | TRBJ2-1 | TRBV4-3 | . | TGCGCCAGCAGCCACGGCCATCAAGCGGAAGACAATGAGCAGTTCTTC | CASSHGHQAEDNEQFF